What follows are 22 T cell receptor beta chains derived from one specimen sequenced in a study of technical replicates of blood from several donors. The assay was immunoSEQ multiplex PCR, and TCRdb's table has in-frame clones only and misses some. Among some 57,000 clones, roughly 97% were seen once, and the ten largest hold over 0.15%. The sequencing sample was made of T cells isolated from PBMCs. These receptor sequences come from a human donor in good health.

The V and J genes are TRBV6-1 and TRBJ2-2; TRBD1 might be the D (5 bases). Trimming removed 4 bases at V and 7 bases at J, with 16 bases between. The V gene's germline CDR1 is MNHNS and CDR2 SASEGT. CDR3 length equals 15 residues. CDR3 sequence reads: CASSVTLVTGGELFF. In DNA form, the CDR3 reads TGTGCCAGCAGTGTCACGTTAGTCACAGGCGGGGAGCTGTTTTTT.

The rearrangement joins TRBV13 to TRBJ2-7; 8 nucleotides agree with TRBD1. The CDR3 runs to 16 residues. Germline V CDR1 and CDR2: PRHDT, FYEKMQ (reference sequence). The J segment lost 2 bases and the V segment lost 5 bases, leaving 11 bases of the junction unmatched. The CDR3 is CASSRRTGRLAYEQYF. The CDR3 DNA reads TGTGCCAGCAGCCGCCGGACAGGGAGATTGGCCTACGAGCAGTACTTC.

This chain links TRBV19 with TRBJ2-7, with D possibly being TRBD1 (6 bases). The CDR3 has 14 residues. CDR1 LNHDA and CDR2 SQIVND come from the germline V gene (reference sequence). The V gene lost 5 bases and the J gene lost 2 bases, with 13 bases spanning the gap. The CDR3 DNA is TGTGCCAGTAGTCTGTCAGGGGACCCCTACGAGCAGTACTTC. This sequence encodes CASSLSGDPYEQYF.

The chain employs TRBV6-5 and TRBJ2-7, with D maybe TRBD2 (5 bases). Trimming cost V 2 bases and J 2 bases, with 16 bases left between them. Germline CDR1 reads MNHEY; CDR2 reads SVGAGI. CDR3 length: 16 amino acids. As DNA, the CDR3 is TGTGCCAGCAGTTACCAAACTAGTGTAGGGCCCTACGAGCAGTACTTC. This encodes CASSYQTSVGPYEQYF.

The chain links TRBV10-1 to TRBJ2-1; the match to TRBD2 covers 9 bases. V shed 3 bases, J shed 6 bases, and the junction held 6 bases outside the gene matches. The CDR3 has 15 amino acids. Looked up from germline, CDR1 is WNHNN and CDR2 is SYGVQD (reference sequence). The CDR3 protein is CASSDGSGRFNEQFF. As DNA, the CDR3 is TGCGCCAGCAGTGATGGTAGCGGGAGATTCAATGAGCAGTTCTTC.

This chain joins TRBV6-5 and TRBJ2-7; 9 bases map to TRBD2. Germline CDR1 and CDR2: MNHEY and SVGAGI. V trimming: 5 bases; J trimming: 2 bases; junction bases outside the gene matches: 4. The CDR3 has 14 residues. CDR3 sequence (DNA): TGTGCCAGCAGTGTTAGCGGGAGTACCTACGAGCAGTACTTC. Translation gives CASSVSGSTYEQYF.

This sequence joins TRBV5-4 and TRBJ2-1; possibly TRBD2 for D (6 bases). The CDR3 is made up of 15 amino acids. Trimming pared 0 bases from V and 1 base from J, leaving 8 bases between. Germline CDR1 and CDR2: SGHNT and YYREEE (reference sequence). This chain's CDR3 is CASSLEGTSYNEQFF. CDR3 in DNA: TGTGCCAGCAGCTTGGAGGGGACTTCCTACAATGAGCAGTTCTTC. Full variable domain (remainder filled in from reference TRBV5-4 and TRBJ2-1): ETGVTQSPTHLIKTRGQQVTLRCSSQSGHNTVSWYQQALGQGPQFIFQYYREEENGRGNFPPRFSGLQFPNYSSELNVNALELDDSALYLCASSLEGTSYNEQFFGPGTRLTVL.

V gene TRBV4-1 combines with J gene TRBJ1-6, with a possible D match to TRBD1 (5 bases). With 3 bases removed from V and 10 bases from J, the gap between germline ends came to 22 bases. Germline V gene data show CDR1 as MGHRA and CDR2 as YSYEKL. CDR3 length: 17 amino acids. The CDR3 spells CASSQAHQGYIGSPLHF. The CDR3 DNA is TGCGCCAGCAGCCAGGCCCATCAGGGTTATATTGGGTCACCCCTCCACTTT.

The chain joins TRBV10-2 to TRBJ1-5; TRBD1 aligns across 9 bases. Looked up from germline, CDR1 is WSHSY and CDR2 is SAAADI. The V gene end was trimmed by 6 bases and the J gene end by 6 bases; junction bases not matched to a gene: 6. CDR3 length: 14 amino acids. CDR3 nucleotide sequence: TGCGCCAGCAGGGACAGGGGAGCAGGTCAGCCCCAGCATTTT. Translated, it gives CASRDRGAGQPQHF.

This chain uses TRBV11-3 with TRBJ1-1; unclear D gene. Between the trimmed V and J ends, which lost 2 bases and 2 bases, there was a span of 6 bases. CDR3 length: 13 amino acids. In germline, CDR1 is SGHNT, CDR2 YENEEA. CDR3 nucleotides: TGTGCCAGCAGCTTATCTCTTAACACTGAAGCTTTCTTT. This translates into CASSLSLNTEAFF.

V gene TRBV5-1 combines with J gene TRBJ2-7; the match to TRBD2 covers 10 bases. The CDR3 contains 15 residues. Unmatched junction bases numbered 9, after V lost 4 bases and J lost 5 bases. Germline lookup yields CDR1 SGHRS and CDR2 YFSETQ. In DNA form, the CDR3 reads TGCGCCAGCAGCCAACTACTAGCGGGGTTCGACGAGCAGTACTTC. It translates to CASSQLLAGFDEQYF.

The gene calls are TRBV15 and TRBJ2-3; 8 nucleotides agree with TRBD2. Germline assignment: CDR1 LNHNV and CDR2 YYDKDF (reference sequence). CDR3 size: 15 residues. Trimming removed 0 bases from V and 9 bases from J; junction bases left unmatched: 8. The DNA for the CDR3 is TGTGCCACCAGCAGAGAGACTCCGGGACTAGGAACGCAGTATTTT. As protein: CATSRETPGLGTQYF.

V and J are TRBV7-6 and TRBJ1-1, with TRBD1 matching 9 bases. CDR1 is SGHVS and CDR2 is FNYEAQ in the germline V gene. The ends lost 3 bases at V and 0 bases at J; junction bases unmatched: 8. This CDR3 comprises 17 residues. The CDR3 loop is CASSLETGGLMNTEAFF. DNA of the CDR3: TGTGCCAGCAGCTTGGAAACAGGGGGCCTTATGAACACTGAAGCTTTCTTT.

The chain carries TRBV2 and TRBJ2-7; a weak D match, TRBD1 (6 bases). Per the germline V gene, CDR1 is SNHLY and CDR2 is FYNNEI. The CDR3 length is 14 residues. With 4 bases removed from V and 5 bases from J, the gap between germline ends came to 15 bases. CDR3 nucleotides: TGTGCCAGCAGTGCCGTGGGGGCTGAAAACGAGCAGTACTTC. Translating gives CASSAVGAENEQYF.

This sequence joins TRBV15 and TRBJ1-2; 9 positions match TRBD1. J lost 5 bases, V lost 6 bases, and 7 bases had no gene match. Per the germline V gene, CDR1 is LNHNV and CDR2 is YYDKDF (reference sequence). The CDR3 has 14 residues. This CDR3 reads CATRNTGTGYGYTF. As DNA, the CDR3 is TGTGCCACCAGAAATACCGGGACAGGGTATGGCTACACCTTC.

The rearrangement links TRBV30 to TRBJ1-5; D is ambiguous. The CDR3 is 18 amino acids. The V end lost 1 base, the J end lost 6 bases, and 25 bases lay between the germline ends. The V gene's germline CDR1 is GTSNPN and CDR2 SVGIG (reference sequence). Here the CDR3 reads CAWSGSGAPILSGQPQHF. The CDR3 DNA sequence: TGTGCCTGGAGTGGGAGCGGAGCCCCGATTTTGAGCGGTCAGCCCCAGCATTTT.

The chain couples TRBV5-1 to TRBJ2-3, with D tentatively TRBD1 (6 bases). Per the germline V gene, CDR1 is SGHRS and CDR2 is YFSETQ. There are 17 residues in the CDR3. Trimming removed 1 base at V and 8 bases at J, with 23 bases between. The CDR3 reads CASSLSLQGSSRGTQYF. CDR3 bases: TGCGCCAGCAGCTTGAGCCTTCAGGGGTCCAGTCGGGGTACGCAGTATTTT. Based on the CDR3 plus reference TRBV5-1 and TRBJ2-3, the full variable domain is KAGVTQTPRYLIKTRGQQVTLSCSPISGHRSVSWYQQTPGQGLQFLFEYFSETQRNKGNFPGRFSGRQFSNSRSEMNVSTLELGDSALYLCASSLSLQGSSRGTQYFGPGTRLTVL.

This clone was seen just once. This chain links TRBV4-2 with TRBJ2-6; 10 nucleotides line up with TRBD1. The CDR3 is 18 residues long. Trimming at V came to 6 bases and at J to 8 bases, leaving 16 bases not matched to a gene. Per germline, CDR1 LGHNA and CDR2 YNFKEQ. This CDR3 is CASSLIFGTGARTNVLTF. For the CDR3, the DNA is TGTGCCAGCAGTCTTATTTTCGGGACAGGGGCGAGGACCAACGTCCTGACTTTC.

The sample holds one count of this clone. The gene calls are TRBV5-4 and TRBJ2-5; no clear D gene. The V gene's germline CDR1 is SGHNT and CDR2 YYREEE (reference sequence). The CDR3 runs to 11 residues. V lost 5 bases and J lost 5, with 7 bases in between. The CDR3 region has the DNA TGTGCCAGCAGTCCTGAGGAGACCCAGTACTTC. This sequence encodes CASSPEETQYF.

This sequence joins TRBV5-1 and TRBJ1-5; 8 bases match TRBD1. The CDR3 is 15 residues long. V was clipped by 5 bases and J by 2 bases; unmatched bases: 6. Germline V CDR1 and CDR2: SGHRS, YFSETQ. The CDR3 is CASSPDRGGNQPQHF. The CDR3 nucleotides are TGCGCCAGCAGTCCCGACAGGGGTGGCAATCAGCCCCAGCATTTT.

This rearrangement joins TRBV7-8 to TRBJ1-2; a possible D gene is TRBD1 (6 bases). The V gene lost 5 bases and the J gene lost 5 bases, with 12 bases spanning the gap. CDR1 and CDR2 (germline): SGHVS, FQNEAQ. The CDR3 runs to 13 residues. CDR3 in amino acids: CASSPGQRYGYTF. The CDR3 nucleotides read TGTGCCAGCAGCCCCGGACAGCGTTATGGCTACACCTTC.

The rearrangement joins TRBV13 to TRBJ1-1, with a tentative D call TRBD1 (5 bases). With 4 bases removed from V and 0 bases from J, the gap between germline ends came to 6 bases. CDR3 length: 13 amino acids. Germline CDR1 PRHDT, CDR2 FYEKMQ (reference sequence). CDR3 in amino acids: CASSSRVNTEAFF. CDR3 DNA sequence: TGTGCCAGCAGCTCCAGGGTGAACACTGAAGCTTTCTTT. Combining the CDR3 with reference TRBV13 and TRBJ1-1 gives the whole variable domain AAGVIQSPRHLIKEKRETATLKCYPIPRHDTVYWYQQGPGQDPQFLISFYEKMQSDKGSIPDRFSAQQFSDYHSELNMSSLELGDSALYFCASSSRVNTEAFFGQGTRLTVV.